One and the same sample provided the 17 T cell receptor beta chains below, sequenced in a study of T cell responses to AZD1222 COVID-19 vaccine. The method was immunoSEQ multiplex PCR; TCRdb's version includes in-frame clones alone and lacks a portion of them. The top ten hold approximately 13% of the sample, which has around 75,000 clones, approximately 84% seen once. The sample consisted of peripheral blood, taken on day 0 of AZD1222 vaccination. The receptors stem from an adult in good health.

This clone has just a few counts. The gene calls are TRBV11-2 and TRBJ2-5, with 14 bases that match TRBD2. V was pared by 3 bases and J by 3 bases, with 3 bases of the junction left unmatched. The CDR3 is 16 amino acids. Germline loops: CDR1 SGHAT, CDR2 FQNNGV. CDR3 DNA sequence: TGTGCCAGCAGCTTGGGACTAGCGGGGGTTGAAGAGACCCAGTACTTC. Translated: CASSLGLAGVEETQYF.

This rearrangement joins TRBV21-1 to TRBJ2-3; TRBD2 is the table's D call and was not checked against the DNA. TRBV21-1 is a pseudogene segment. This CDR3 is built from 15 residues. CDR3 residues: CASSACGGTTDTQYF. CDR3 nucleotides: TGTGCCAGCAGCGCCTGCGGAGGGACCACAGATACGCAGTATTTT.

The chain carries TRBV28 and TRBJ1-4; 9 bases fit TRBD1. Germline CDR1 is MDHEN and CDR2 is SYDVKM. The ends lost 7 bases at V and 8 bases at J; junction bases unmatched: 8. This CDR3 is built from 14 residues. The CDR3 coding sequence is TGTGCCAGCACCTCTGGACAGGGGAGCGAAAAACTGTTTTTT. This sequence encodes CASTSGQGSEKLFF.

V and J are TRBV11-3 and TRBJ2-1; 9 bases agree with TRBD1. Germline CDR1 reads SGHNT; CDR2 reads YENEEA. The length of the CDR3 is 17 residues. Trimming removed 0 bases from V and 5 bases from J; junction bases left unmatched: 8. The CDR3 loop reads CASSLERGTGSDNEQFF. In nucleotides, the CDR3 is TGTGCCAGCAGCTTAGAGCGGGGGACAGGGTCCGACAATGAGCAGTTCTTC.

This chain links TRBV6-5 with TRBJ2-2; D is undetermined. Germline CDR1 reads MNHEY; CDR2 reads SVGAGI. V was shortened by 11 bases and J by 3 bases, with 16 bases between the two germline ends. The CDR3 totals 14 residues. The CDR3 spells CALGSRPDTGELFF. CDR3 nucleotide sequence: TGTGCCCTAGGAAGCCGCCCCGACACCGGGGAGCTGTTTTTT.

The CDR3 protein is CASSLVERAEAFF. The CDR3 DNA follows: TGTGCCAGCAGTTTAGTTGAAAGAGCTGAAGCTTTCTTT. The rearrangement uses TRBV28 and TRBJ1-1; no definite D call. CDR3 length equals 13 residues. CDR1 MDHEN and CDR2 SYDVKM come from the germline V gene. The V end lost 2 bases, the J end lost 6 bases, and 10 bases lay between the germline ends.

The gene calls are TRBV5-8 and TRBJ1-6, with TRBD1 as a possible D gene (5 bases). Trimming removed 3 bases from V and 1 base from J, with 11 bases in between. The germline CDR1 and CDR2 sequences are SGHTS and YDEGEE. The CDR3 has 16 amino acids. In DNA form, the CDR3 reads TGTGCCAGCAGCTGGGGAGAGGGGTCCTATAATTCACCCCTCCACTTT. Its translation: CASSWGEGSYNSPLHF.

This clone turned up a few times. The genes are TRBV14 and TRBJ1-2; D gene ambiguous. The CDR3 is 15 amino acids. Germline assignment: CDR1 SGHDN and CDR2 FVKESK. The ends were cut back, 3 bases at V and 2 bases at J, with 13 bases in the middle. The CDR3 bases are TGTGCCAGCAGCCAGACCAAACCTGGGAACTATGGCTACACCTTC. As protein: CASSQTKPGNYGYTF. The full variable domain, rest sourced from reference TRBV14 and TRBJ1-2, is EAGVTQFPSHSVIEKGQTVTLRCDPISGHDNLYWYRRVMGKEIKFLLHFVKESKQDESGMPNNRFLAERTGGTYSTLKVQPAELEDSGVYFCASSQTKPGNYGYTFGSGTRLTVV.

This chain connects TRBV5-1 to TRBJ1-4; D gene uncertain. V was clipped by 4 bases and J by 0 bases, with 13 bases between them. The CDR3 has 16 residues. Germline-derived CDR1 and CDR2 are SGHRS and YFSETQ. The CDR3 loop is CASSPGKSATNEKLFF. The CDR3 nucleotides are TGCGCCAGCAGCCCGGGGAAGTCGGCAACTAATGAAAAACTGTTTTTT.

A note on this clone: The same CDR3 arises from other DNA sequences in this sample as well. This chain joins TRBV19 and TRBJ2-7; 7 nucleotides match TRBD2. Germline V gene lookup returns CDR1 LNHDA and CDR2 SQIVND (reference sequence). This CDR3 is 12 amino acids long. With 3 bases clipped from V and 5 bases from J, the junction kept 1 base outside the gene matches. The CDR3 sequence is CASSIGGNEQYF. The CDR3 DNA is TGTGCCAGTAGTATCGGGGGGAACGAGCAGTACTTC.

V gene TRBV19 combines with J gene TRBJ1-2, with D hard to call. The CDR3 length is 14 residues. V lost 4 bases and J lost 4, with 13 bases in between. Germline CDR1 reads LNHDA; CDR2 reads SQIVND (reference sequence). The CDR3 protein is CASSTQDAGYGYTF. For the CDR3, the DNA is TGTGCCAGTAGTACCCAGGACGCTGGCTATGGCTACACCTTC.

The chain has TRBV18 and TRBJ2-3; TRBD1 aligns across 10 bases. This CDR3 spans 16 amino acids. V shed 3 bases, J shed 1 base, and the junction held 4 bases outside the gene matches. CDR1 is KGHSH and CDR2 is LQKENI in the germline V gene. The CDR3 loop reads CASSPRQGAGTDTQYF. The DNA for the CDR3 is TGTGCCAGCTCACCCAGACAGGGGGCTGGCACAGATACGCAGTATTTT.

The rearrangement joins TRBV11-1 to TRBJ1-3; no definite D call. CDR1 is SGHAT and CDR2 is FQDESV in the germline V gene (reference sequence). V shed 4 bases and J shed 0 bases, with 4 bases lying between them. The CDR3 consists of 13 residues. CDR3 coding DNA: TGTGCCAGCAGCTGGGGCTCTGGAAACACCATATATTTT. Translating gives CASSWGSGNTIYF.

The J gene is TRBJ1-2, the V gene TRBV6-5, with a tentative D call TRBD1 (5 bases). Deletions cut 0 bases from V and 5 bases from J, with 13 bases between. Germline CDR1 MNHEY, CDR2 SVGAGI. The length of the CDR3 is 15 residues. The CDR3 nucleotides are TGTGCCAGCAGTTACTCGGTTAGGGGCGGATATGGCTACACCTTC. It translates to CASSYSVRGGYGYTF.

The chain links TRBV6-2 or TRBV6-3 to TRBJ1-1; 12 bases line up with TRBD1. After removal of 4 bases from V and 5 bases from J, the junction contained 8 bases not matched to a gene. Germline CDR1 and CDR2: MNHEY and SVGEGT. There are 16 residues in the CDR3. The CDR3 bases are TGTGCCAGCAGTTCTGGGACAGGGGGCCTGGGAACTGAAGCTTTCTTT. Its protein is CASSSGTGGLGTEAFF.

The chain uses TRBV3-1 (or the pseudogene TRBV3-2) and TRBJ2-7; 8 nucleotides match TRBD2. The ends lost 4 bases at V and 1 base at J; junction bases unmatched: 6. In germline, CDR1 is LGHDT, CDR2 YNNKEL (reference sequence). CDR3 size: 15 residues. The CDR3 region is CASSPRGGSSYEQYF. For the CDR3, the DNA is TGTGCCAGCAGCCCCCGGGGGGGTTCTTCCTACGAGCAGTACTTC.

The chain links TRBV7-8 to TRBJ2-7, with D possibly matching TRBD1 (7 bases). Looked up from germline, CDR1 is SGHVS and CDR2 is FQNEAQ. There are 17 residues in the CDR3. Trimming removed 5 bases at V and 3 bases at J, with 23 bases between. The CDR3 DNA reads as TGTGCCAGCAGCCTAGAGGGCCAGGGGGGATACCACTACGAGCAGTACTTC. Amino acid sequence: CASSLEGQGGYHYEQYF.